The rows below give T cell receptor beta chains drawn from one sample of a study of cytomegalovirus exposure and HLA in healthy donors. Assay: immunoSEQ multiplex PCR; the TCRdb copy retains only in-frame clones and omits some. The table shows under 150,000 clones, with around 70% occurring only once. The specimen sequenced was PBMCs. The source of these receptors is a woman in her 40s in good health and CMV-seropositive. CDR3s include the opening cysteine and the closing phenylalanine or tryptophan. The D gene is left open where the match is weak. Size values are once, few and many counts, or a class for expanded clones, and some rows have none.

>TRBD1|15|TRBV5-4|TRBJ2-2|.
CASSSPGTGTGELFF
TGTGCCAGCAGCTCCCCCGGGACAGGGACGGGGGAGCTGTTTTTT
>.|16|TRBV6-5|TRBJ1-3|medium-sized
CASSLTTGVSGNTIYF
TGTGCCAGCAGTTTAACGACAGGTGTCTCTGGAAACACCATATATTTT
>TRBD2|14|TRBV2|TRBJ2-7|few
CASIAGDFSYEQYF
TGTGCCAGCATAGCGGGGGATTTCTCCTACGAGCAGTACTTC
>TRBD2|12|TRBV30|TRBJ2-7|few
CASSGAPYEQYF
TGTGCCTCAAGCGGGGCTCCCTACGAGCAGTACTTC
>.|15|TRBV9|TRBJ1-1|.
CASSAETGSGTEAFF
TGTGCCAGCAGCGCTGAAACAGGGTCGGGAACTGAAGCTTTCTTT
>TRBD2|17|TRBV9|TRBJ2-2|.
CASSVARLAGDTGELFF
TGTGCCAGCAGCGTAGCTCGGCTAGCGGGAGACACCGGGGAGCTGTTTTTT
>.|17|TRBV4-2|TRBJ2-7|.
CASSQDRGFWGAYEQYF
TGTGCCAGCAGCCAAGATAGGGGTTTCTGGGGGGCCTACGAGCAGTACTTC
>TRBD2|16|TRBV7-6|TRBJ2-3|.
CASRATSGGATDTQYF
TGTGCCAGCAGAGCCACTAGCGGGGGGGCCACAGATACGCAGTATTTT
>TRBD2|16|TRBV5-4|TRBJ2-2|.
CASSPGLADSTGELFF
TGTGCCAGCAGCCCAGGACTAGCGGACAGCACCGGGGAGCTGTTTTTT
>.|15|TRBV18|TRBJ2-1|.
CASSPPGSQNNEQFF
TGTGCCAGCTCACCGCCCGGGTCCCAAAACAATGAGCAGTTCTTC
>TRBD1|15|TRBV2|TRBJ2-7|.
CASRGSGTGLYEQYF
TGTGCCAGCAGGGGGTCCGGGACAGGCCTCTACGAGCAGTACTTC
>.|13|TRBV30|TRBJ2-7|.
CASLEDSPYEQYF
TGTGCCTCTCTCGAGGATAGCCCCTACGAGCAGTACTTC
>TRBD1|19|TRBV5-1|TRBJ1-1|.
CASSLGWTGTKVRDTEAFF
TGCGCCAGCAGCTTGGGATGGACAGGAACAAAAGTTAGGGACACTGAAGCTTTCTTT
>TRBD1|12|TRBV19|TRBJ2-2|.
CAGTGNTGELFF
TGTGCCGGGACAGGGAACACCGGGGAGCTGTTTTTT
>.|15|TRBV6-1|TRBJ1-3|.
CASSEAPGGGNTIYF
TGTGCCAGCAGTGAAGCGCCCGGGGGTGGAAACACCATATATTTT
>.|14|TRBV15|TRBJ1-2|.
CATSSRPDRYGYTF
TGTGCCACCAGCAGCAGACCCGACAGATATGGCTACACCTTC
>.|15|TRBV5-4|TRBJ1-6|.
CASSSPDRKNSPLHF
TGTGCCAGCAGCTCCCCAGACAGGAAAAATTCACCCCTCCACTTT